A selection of T cell receptor beta chains follows, all from one sample in a study of cytomegalovirus exposure and HLA in healthy donors. Some clones are missing from TCRdb's copy, which holds only in-frame ones; the method was immunoSEQ multiplex PCR. Here the sample spans 65,000 to 95,000 clones, 70% to 80% being singletons. The sample comprised PBMCs. Receptor source: a human donor in good health. CDR3s include the opening cysteine and the closing phenylalanine or tryptophan.

TRBV2	TRBJ2-5	CASSEGLAAQETQYF
TRBV2	TRBJ1-4	CASSEQGVLTNEKLFF
TRBV18	TRBJ2-3	CASSQTSGRTDTQYF
TRBV6-5	TRBJ1-1	CASSFNGPTGEAFF
TRBV18	TRBJ1-1	CASSRGTGKGNTEAFF
TRBV6-5	TRBJ2-1	CASSYERGGVNEQFF
TRBV15	TRBJ1-1	CATSRERGWNTEAFF
TRBV7-8	TRBJ2-3	CASSPSLSGENTDTQYF
TRBV14	TRBJ1-2	CASSQGGFYGYTF
TRBV30	TRBJ1-6	CAWSRDRGGSPLHF
TRBV19	TRBJ2-7	CASSYGPIEAQYF
TRBV5-8	TRBJ1-3	CASSLALQGAGNTIYF
TRBV10-1	TRBJ1-4	CASSDGGPNEKLFF
TRBV6-5	TRBJ2-1	CASRRTSGPYNEQFF
TRBV10-2	TRBJ1-5	CASRTGNQPQHF
TRBV4-1	TRBJ1-4	CASSQAGLRNEKLFF
TRBV6-5	TRBJ2-7	CASTYPRDREHEQYF
TRBV11-2	TRBJ2-3	CASSMRGAGNTQYF
TRBV30	TRBJ2-7	CAFHRGLYEQYF
TRBV5-1	TRBJ2-3	CASSLVAETDTQYF
TRBV7-9	TRBJ1-1	CASEGVNTEAFF
TRBV5-4	TRBJ2-3	CASRPPGGTDTQYF